This T cell receptor beta chain was identified in a study of identical twins. Trimming took off 6 bases at V and 0 bases at J, with 12 bases between the two ends. Per the germline V gene, CDR1 is MRHNA and CDR2 is SNTAGT. This CDR3 has 15 amino acids. Findings and caveats of the study: For out-of-frame beta sequences, excess twin sharing was weaker. Out-of-frame alpha sequences shared by twins showed excess low generation probability.

The cDNA had a unique molecular identifier and a template-switch universal primer site. A single record per CDR3 protein comes from TCRdb applying MiXCR to the 5' RACE reads. The sample has hundreds of thousands of distinct CDR3 sequences, over 12% seen once. In the case of this clonotype: What it binds is not known.

The specimen sequenced was memory (CD45RO+) T cells sorted from blood. This sequence joins TRBV6-4 and TRBJ2-1, with D perhaps TRBD2 (5 bases). This receptor was obtained from a woman aged 18-30 years in good health. The DNA of the CDR3 is TGTGCCAGCAGCCACGGACTGAGCTCCTACAATGAGCAGTTCTTC. Its translation is CASSHGLSSYNEQFF.